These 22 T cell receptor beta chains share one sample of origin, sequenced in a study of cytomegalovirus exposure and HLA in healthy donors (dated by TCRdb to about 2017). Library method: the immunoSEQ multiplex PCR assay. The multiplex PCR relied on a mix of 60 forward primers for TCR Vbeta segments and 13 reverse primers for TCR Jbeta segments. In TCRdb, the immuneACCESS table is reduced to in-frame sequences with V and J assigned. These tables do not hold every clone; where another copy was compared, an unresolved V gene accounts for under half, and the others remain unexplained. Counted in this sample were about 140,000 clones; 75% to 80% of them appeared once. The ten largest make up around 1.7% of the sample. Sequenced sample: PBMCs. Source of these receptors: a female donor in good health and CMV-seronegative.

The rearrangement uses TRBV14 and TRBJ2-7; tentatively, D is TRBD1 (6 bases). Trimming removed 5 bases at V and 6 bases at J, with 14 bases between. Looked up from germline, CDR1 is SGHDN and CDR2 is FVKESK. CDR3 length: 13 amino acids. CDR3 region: CASSLQGAREQYF. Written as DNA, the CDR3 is TGTGCCAGCAGCTTACAGGGAGCACGCGAGCAGTACTTC.

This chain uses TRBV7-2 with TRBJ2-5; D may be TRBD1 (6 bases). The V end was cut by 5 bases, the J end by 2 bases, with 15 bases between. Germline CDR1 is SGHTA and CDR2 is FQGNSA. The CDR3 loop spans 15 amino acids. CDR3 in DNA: TGTGCCAGCAGCGCCAGGACAGCCCGGCAAGAGACCCAGTACTTC. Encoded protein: CASSARTARQETQYF.

The CDR3 DNA follows: TGTGCCAGTAGTGCGTCTTATGAAAAACTGTTTTTT. Its protein product is CASSASYEKLFF. The rearrangement joins TRBV19 to TRBJ1-4, with D unclear. Germline V CDR1 and CDR2: LNHDA, SQIVND (reference sequence). Deletions cut 5 bases from V and 6 bases from J, with 7 bases between. This CDR3 region has 12 residues.

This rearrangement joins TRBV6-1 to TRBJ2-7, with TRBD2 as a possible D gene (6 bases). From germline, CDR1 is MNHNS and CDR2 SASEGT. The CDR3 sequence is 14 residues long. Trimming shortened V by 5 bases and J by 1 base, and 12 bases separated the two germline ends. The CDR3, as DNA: TGTGCCAGCAGTCACATGGGGGGTTCCTACGAGCAGTACTTC. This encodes CASSHMGGSYEQYF.

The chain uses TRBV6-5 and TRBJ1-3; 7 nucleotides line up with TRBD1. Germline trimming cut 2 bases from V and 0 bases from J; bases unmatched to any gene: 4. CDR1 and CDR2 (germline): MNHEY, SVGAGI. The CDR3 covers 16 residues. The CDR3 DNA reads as TGTGCCAGCAGTTACAGGGGGCGCCTCTCTGGAAACACCATATATTTT. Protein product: CASSYRGRLSGNTIYF.

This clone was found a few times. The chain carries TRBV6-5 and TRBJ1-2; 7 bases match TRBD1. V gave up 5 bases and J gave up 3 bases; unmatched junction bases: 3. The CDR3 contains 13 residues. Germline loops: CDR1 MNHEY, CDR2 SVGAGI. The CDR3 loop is CASSLGTDYGYTF. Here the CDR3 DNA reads TGTGCCAGCAGTCTTGGGACAGACTATGGCTACACCTTC.

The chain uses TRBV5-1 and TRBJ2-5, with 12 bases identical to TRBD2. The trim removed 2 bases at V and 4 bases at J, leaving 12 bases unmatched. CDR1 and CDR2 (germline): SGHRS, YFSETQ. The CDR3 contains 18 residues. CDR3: CASSLARLAGGKAETQYF. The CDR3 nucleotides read TGCGCCAGCAGCTTAGCCCGGCTAGCGGGAGGGAAGGCAGAGACCCAGTACTTC.

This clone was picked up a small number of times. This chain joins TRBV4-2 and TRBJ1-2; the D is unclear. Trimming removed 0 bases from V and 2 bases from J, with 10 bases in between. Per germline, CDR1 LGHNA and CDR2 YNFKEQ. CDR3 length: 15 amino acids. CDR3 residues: CASSQERTGNYGYTF. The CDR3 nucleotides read TGTGCCAGCAGCCAAGAGAGGACGGGGAACTATGGCTACACCTTC.

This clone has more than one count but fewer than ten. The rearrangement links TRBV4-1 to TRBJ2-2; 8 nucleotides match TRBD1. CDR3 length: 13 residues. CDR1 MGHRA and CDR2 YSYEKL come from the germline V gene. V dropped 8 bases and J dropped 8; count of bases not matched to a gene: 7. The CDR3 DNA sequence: TGCGCCAGCGGACAGGGAGGTAATGGGGAGCTGTTTTTT. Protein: CASGQGGNGELFF.

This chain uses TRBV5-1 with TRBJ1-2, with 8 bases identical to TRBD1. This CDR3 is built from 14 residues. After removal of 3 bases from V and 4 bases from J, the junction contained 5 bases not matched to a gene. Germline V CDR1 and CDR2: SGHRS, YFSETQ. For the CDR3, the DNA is TGCGCCAGCAGCTCGACAGGGGCCGGCTATGGCTACACCTTC. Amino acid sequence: CASSSTGAGYGYTF.

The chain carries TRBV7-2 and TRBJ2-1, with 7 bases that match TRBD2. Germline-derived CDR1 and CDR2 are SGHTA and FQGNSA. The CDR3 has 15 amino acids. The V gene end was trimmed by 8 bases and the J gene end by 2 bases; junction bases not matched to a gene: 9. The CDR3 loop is CASGGETPPYNEQFF. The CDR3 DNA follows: TGTGCCAGCGGGGGGGAGACTCCACCCTACAATGAGCAGTTCTTC.

The CDR3 DNA reads TGTGCCAGCAGTACCTCAGTGGGGGACAGGGGCCCCTACGAGCAGTACTTC. Translation gives CASSTSVGDRGPYEQYF. The genes are TRBV27 and TRBJ2-5, with 10 bases identical to TRBD1. With the DNA end fitting TRBJ2-7 better, the J assignment may be wrong. Germline values: CDR1 MNHEY, CDR2 SMNVEV (reference sequence). The CDR3 runs to 17 residues.

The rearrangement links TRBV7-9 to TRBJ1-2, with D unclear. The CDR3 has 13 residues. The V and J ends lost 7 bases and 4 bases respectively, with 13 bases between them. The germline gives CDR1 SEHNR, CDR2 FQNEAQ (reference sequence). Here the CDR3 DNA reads TGTGCCAGCATCGCGTATGTTAGCTATGGCTACACCTTC. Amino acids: CASIAYVSYGYTF.

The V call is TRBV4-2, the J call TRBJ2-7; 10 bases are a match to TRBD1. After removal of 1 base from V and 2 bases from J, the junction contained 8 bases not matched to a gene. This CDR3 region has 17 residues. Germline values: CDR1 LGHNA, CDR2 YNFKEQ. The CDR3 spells CASSQADGQGGTYEQYF. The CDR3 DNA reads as TGTGCCAGCAGCCAAGCGGACGGACAGGGGGGAACCTACGAGCAGTACTTC.

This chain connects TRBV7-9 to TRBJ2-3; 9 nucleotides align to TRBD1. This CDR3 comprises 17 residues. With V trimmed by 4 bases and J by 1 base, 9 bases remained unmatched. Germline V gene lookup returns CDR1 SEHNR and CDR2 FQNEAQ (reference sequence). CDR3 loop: CASSSGKDRGGTDTQYF. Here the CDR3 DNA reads TGTGCCAGCAGCTCGGGGAAGGACAGGGGCGGCACAGATACGCAGTATTTT.

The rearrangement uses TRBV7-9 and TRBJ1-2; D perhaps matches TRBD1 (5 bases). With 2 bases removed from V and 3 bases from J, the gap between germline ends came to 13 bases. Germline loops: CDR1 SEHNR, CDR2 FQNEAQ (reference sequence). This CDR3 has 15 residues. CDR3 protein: CASSLKGDGDYGYTF. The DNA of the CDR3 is TGTGCCAGCAGCTTAAAAGGGGATGGCGACTATGGCTACACCTTC.

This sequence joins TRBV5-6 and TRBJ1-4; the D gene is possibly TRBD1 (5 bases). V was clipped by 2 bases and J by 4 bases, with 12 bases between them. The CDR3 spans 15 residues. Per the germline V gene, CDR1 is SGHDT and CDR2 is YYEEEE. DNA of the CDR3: TGTGCCAGCAGCTTTCAGGGATGGGGTAATGAAAAACTGTTTTTT. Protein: CASSFQGWGNEKLFF.

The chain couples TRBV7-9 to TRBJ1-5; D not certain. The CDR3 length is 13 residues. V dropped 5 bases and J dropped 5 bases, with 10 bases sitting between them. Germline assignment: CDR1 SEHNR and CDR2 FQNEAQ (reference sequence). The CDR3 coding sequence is TGTGCCAGCAGCGTAAACAGTTATCAGCCCCAGCATTTT. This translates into CASSVNSYQPQHF.

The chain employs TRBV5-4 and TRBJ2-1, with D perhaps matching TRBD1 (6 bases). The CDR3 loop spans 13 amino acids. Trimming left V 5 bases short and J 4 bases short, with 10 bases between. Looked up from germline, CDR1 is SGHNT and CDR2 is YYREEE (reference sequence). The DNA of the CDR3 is TGTGCCAGCAGAAACCAGGGGTACAATGAGCAGTTCTTC. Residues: CASRNQGYNEQFF.

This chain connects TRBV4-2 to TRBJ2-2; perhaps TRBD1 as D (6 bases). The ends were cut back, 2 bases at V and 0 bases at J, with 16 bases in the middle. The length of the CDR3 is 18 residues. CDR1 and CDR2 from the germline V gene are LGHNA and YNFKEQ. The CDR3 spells CASSQRNTGITNTGELFF. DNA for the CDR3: TGTGCCAGCAGCCAAAGAAATACAGGGATTACGAACACCGGGGAGCTGTTTTTT.

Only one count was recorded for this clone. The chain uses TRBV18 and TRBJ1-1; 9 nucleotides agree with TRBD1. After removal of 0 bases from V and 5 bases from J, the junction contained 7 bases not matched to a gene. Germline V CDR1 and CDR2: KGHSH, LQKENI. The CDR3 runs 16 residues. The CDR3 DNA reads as TGTGCCAGCTCACCACCGGGGGGGACAGGGAGGACTGAAGCTTTCTTT. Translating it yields CASSPPGGTGRTEAFF.

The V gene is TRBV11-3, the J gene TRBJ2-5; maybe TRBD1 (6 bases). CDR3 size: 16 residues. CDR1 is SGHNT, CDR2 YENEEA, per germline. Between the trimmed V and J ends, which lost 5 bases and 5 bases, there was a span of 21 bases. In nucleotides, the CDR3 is TGTGCCAGCAGCCCCGGAAGCGACAGGTTCAAGGAGACCCAGTACTTC. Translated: CASSPGSDRFKETQYF.